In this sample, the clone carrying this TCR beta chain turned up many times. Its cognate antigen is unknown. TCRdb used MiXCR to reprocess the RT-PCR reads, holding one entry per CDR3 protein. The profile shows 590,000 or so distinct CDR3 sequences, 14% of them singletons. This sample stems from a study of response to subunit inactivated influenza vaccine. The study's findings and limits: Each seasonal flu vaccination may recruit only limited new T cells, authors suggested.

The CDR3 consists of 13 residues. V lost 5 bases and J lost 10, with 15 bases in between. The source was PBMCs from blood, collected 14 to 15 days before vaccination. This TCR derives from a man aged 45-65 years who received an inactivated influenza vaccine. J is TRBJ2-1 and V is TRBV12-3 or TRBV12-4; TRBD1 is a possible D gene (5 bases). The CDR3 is CASSRGSLREQFF. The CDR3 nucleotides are TGTGCCAGCAGTAGGGGCTCACTCAGGGAGCAGTTCTTC.